These T cell receptor beta chains were read from a single sample in a study of T-cell reconstitution after alpha-beta-depleted transplantation in children. TCRdb fed the PCR reads into MiXCR, producing one record per CDR3 protein. The table includes about 120,000 distinct CDR3 sequences, around 10% detected once. The sample consisted of PBMCs, taken before TCRalphabeta/CD19-depleted stem cell transplant. These receptors came from a boy aged 2 to 10 with acute lymphoblastic leukemia, due to receive a stem cell transplant. The CDR3 runs from the conserved cysteine through the conserved F or W. A D gene is named only where the DNA matches it firmly. Not every row has a clone size; where given, it reads once, few, many or a size class.

j_gene: TRBJ2-7
abundance: many
d_gene: TRBD2
v_gene: TRBV6-5
CDR3nt: TGTGCCAGCAGTTACTCCAGCGGGAGGAGCTCCTACGAGCAGTACTTC
CDR3aa: CASSYSSGRSSYEQYF

j_gene: TRBJ2-3
abundance: many
d_gene: .
v_gene: TRBV29-1
CDR3nt: TGCAGCGTTGATTACGCGGGCAGCACAGATACGCAGTATTTT
CDR3aa: CSVDYAGSTDTQYF

j_gene: TRBJ1-5
abundance: few
d_gene: TRBD1
v_gene: TRBV2
CDR3nt: TGTGCCGGCCAGACAGGGCCCAGACAGCCCCAGCATTTT
CDR3aa: CAGQTGPRQPQHF

j_gene: TRBJ2-7
abundance: few
d_gene: TRBD2
v_gene: TRBV5-5
CDR3nt: TGTGCCAGCAGCTCAACCGGGACTAGCGGGAACGAGCAGTACTTC
CDR3aa: CASSSTGTSGNEQYF

j_gene: TRBJ2-1
abundance: .
d_gene: TRBD2
v_gene: TRBV10-3
CDR3nt: TGTGCCATCAGGAGGGGACTAGCGGGTGTCTCAGGGAGCTCCAATGAGCAGTTCTTC
CDR3aa: CAIRRGLAGVSGSSNEQFF

j_gene: TRBJ2-3
abundance: few
d_gene: .
v_gene: TRBV6-5
CDR3nt: TGTGCCAGCAGTTACTCGGCGGAGAACACAGATACGCAGTATTTT
CDR3aa: CASSYSAENTDTQYF

j_gene: TRBJ2-5
abundance: .
d_gene: TRBD1
v_gene: TRBV28
CDR3nt: TGTGCCAGCAGGGACAGGGGCGTTTTCCCAGAGACCCAGTACTTC
CDR3aa: CASRDRGVFPETQYF

j_gene: TRBJ1-1
abundance: few
d_gene: .
v_gene: TRBV20-1
CDR3nt: TGCAGTGCTAGAGATTATGGGGGATACACTGAAGCTTTCTTT
CDR3aa: CSARDYGGYTEAFF

j_gene: TRBJ1-5
abundance: .
d_gene: .
v_gene: TRBV7-2
CDR3nt: TGTGCCAGCAGCCCAGGCGGGGCAGGGGACAATCAGCCCCAGCATTTT
CDR3aa: CASSPGGAGDNQPQHF

j_gene: TRBJ2-3
abundance: .
d_gene: TRBD1
v_gene: TRBV15
CDR3nt: TGTGCCACCAGCCCAGAGGAGAGGGGACAGGGCGCAGATACGCAGTATTTT
CDR3aa: CATSPEERGQGADTQYF